One and the same sample provided the 19 T cell receptor beta chains below, sequenced in a study of cytomegalovirus exposure and HLA in healthy donors. Produced via immunoSEQ multiplex PCR; TCRdb's table is partial and in-frame only. The sample holds under 350,000 clones, roughly 85% seen once. The specimen sequenced was PBMCs. These receptors were obtained from a young woman in good health and CMV-seronegative.

The chain recombines TRBV2 with TRBJ1-2, with D hard to call. V was pared by 0 bases and J by 8 bases, with 25 bases between. Per the germline V gene, CDR1 is SNHLY and CDR2 is FYNNEI. The CDR3 sequence is 18 residues long. Here the CDR3 reads CASSEARNQLTELLGYTF. The CDR3, as DNA: TGTGCCAGCAGTGAAGCCCGGAACCAGTTGACGGAGCTACTAGGCTACACCTTC.

V and J are TRBV10-3 and TRBJ2-3, with 13 positions matching TRBD2. The CDR3 is 16 residues long. V lost 6 bases, J lost 0 bases, and 3 bases stayed unmatched. Germline V gene data show CDR1 as ENHRY and CDR2 as SYGVKD. CDR3 coding DNA: TGTGCCATCAGAAGGACTAGCGGGGGTAGCACAGATACGCAGTATTTT. Translated: CAIRRTSGGSTDTQYF.

This clone has a single count. J is TRBJ2-7 and V is TRBV7-9; D is unclear. With 5 bases removed from V and 5 bases from J, the gap between germline ends came to 13 bases. This CDR3 comprises 13 residues. Germline CDR1 and CDR2: SEHNR and FQNEAQ (reference sequence). This chain's CDR3 is CASSPLGTDEQYF. CDR3 sequence (DNA): TGTGCCAGCAGCCCGCTAGGAACCGACGAGCAGTACTTC.

This chain joins TRBV4-3 and TRBJ2-7; 9 bases match TRBD1. Germline V gene data show CDR1 as LGHNA and CDR2 as YSLEER. J gave up 3 bases and V 0 bases, and 3 bases lay outside the gene matches. The CDR3 has 15 residues. The CDR3 here is CASSQEGTGIYEQYF. In DNA form, the CDR3 reads TGCGCCAGCAGCCAAGAGGGGACAGGGATCTACGAGCAGTACTTC.

V usage is TRBV5-4 and J usage is TRBJ2-1, with a weak D call TRBD2 (5 bases). The CDR3 is 12 residues long. Trimming pared 6 bases from V and 5 bases from J, leaving 9 bases between. Germline values: CDR1 SGHNT, CDR2 YYREEE (reference sequence). The CDR3 here is CASMAGNNEQFF. As DNA, the CDR3 is TGTGCCAGCATGGCCGGGAACAATGAGCAGTTCTTC.

V and J are TRBV29-1 and TRBJ2-3, with 7 bases that match TRBD1. V lost 6 bases to trimming and J lost 1 base; unmatched junction nucleotides: 10. Germline V gives CDR1 SQVTM, CDR2 ANQGSEA. The CDR3 consists of 15 residues. This CDR3 is CSVRSEGARTDTQYF. In DNA form, the CDR3 reads TGCAGCGTGAGGTCAGAGGGGGCCCGCACAGATACGCAGTATTTT.

This chain connects TRBV28 to TRBJ1-5, with 8 bases fitting TRBD1. The germline V gene has CDR1 MDHEN and CDR2 SYDVKM. This CDR3 is built from 17 residues. After removal of 3 bases from V and 2 bases from J, the junction contained 9 bases not matched to a gene. In DNA form, the CDR3 reads TGTGCCAGCAGTTTGAGGTCCCCAGGGGGCGGCAATCAGCCCCAGCATTTT. Its protein is CASSLRSPGGGNQPQHF.

V and J are TRBV5-1 and TRBJ2-1; TRBD2 matches at 8 bases. Trimming at V came to 0 bases and at J to 2 bases, leaving 4 bases not matched to a gene. Germline V gene data show CDR1 as SGHRS and CDR2 as YFSETQ. The CDR3 sequence is 16 residues long. CDR3 region: CASSLAVGRAYNEQFF. As DNA, the CDR3 is TGCGCCAGCAGCTTGGCCGTCGGGAGGGCCTACAATGAGCAGTTCTTC. The full variable domain, with the rest looked up from reference TRBV5-1 and TRBJ2-1, is KAGVTQTPRYLIKTRGQQVTLSCSPISGHRSVSWYQQTPGQGLQFLFEYFSETQRNKGNFPGRFSGRQFSNSRSEMNVSTLELGDSALYLCASSLAVGRAYNEQFFGPGTRLTVL.

This rearrangement joins TRBV7-9 to TRBJ2-7, with TRBD2 matching 7 bases. Germline V gene sequence: CDR1 SEHNR, CDR2 FQNEAQ (reference sequence). V gave up 5 bases and J gave up 2 bases; unmatched junction bases: 3. The CDR3 runs 13 residues. The CDR3 sequence is CASSARGAYEQYF. CDR3 DNA: TGTGCCAGCAGCGCACGGGGGGCCTACGAGCAGTACTTC.

The V and J genes are TRBV19 and TRBJ1-5; 9 nucleotides match TRBD1. Losses at the gene ends were 4 bases for V and 3 bases for J; bases not matched to a gene: 4. The CDR3 length is 15 residues. Germline lookup yields CDR1 LNHDA and CDR2 SQIVND (reference sequence). The CDR3 loop is CASSNWDRDNQPQHF. For the CDR3, the DNA is TGTGCCAGTAGTAATTGGGACAGGGACAATCAGCCCCAGCATTTT.

V gene TRBV10-3 combines with J gene TRBJ2-1, with 7 nucleotides matching TRBD2. The CDR3 contains 14 residues. Trimming removed 2 bases from V and 5 bases from J; junction bases left unmatched: 3. Per germline, CDR1 ENHRY and CDR2 SYGVKD. The CDR3 bases are TGTGCCATCAGTGAGAGAGGGACTAACAATGAGCAGTTCTTC. Protein: CAISERGTNNEQFF.

The chain couples TRBV30 to TRBJ2-7, with 9 bases identical to TRBD1. The germline CDR1 and CDR2 sequences are GTSNPN and SVGIG (reference sequence). V was pared by 3 bases and J by 3 bases, with 6 bases of the junction left unmatched. The CDR3 totals 14 residues. The DNA for the CDR3 is TGTGCCTGGAGCTCCGGGACAGGGTTCTACGAGCAGTACTTC. This codes for CAWSSGTGFYEQYF.

This chain connects TRBV6-6 to TRBJ1-1; D not resolved. In germline, CDR1 is MNHNY, CDR2 SVGAGI (reference sequence). Trimming stripped 4 bases from V and 3 bases from J, with 9 bases between. This CDR3 has 13 amino acids. The CDR3 region is CASSFTGDTEAFF. The CDR3 nucleotides are TGTGCCAGCAGTTTCACGGGAGACACTGAAGCTTTCTTT.

The J gene is TRBJ1-1, the V gene TRBV18; 9 bases align to TRBD1. With 3 bases clipped from V and 1 base from J, the junction kept 3 bases outside the gene matches. The germline CDR1 and CDR2 sequences are KGHSH and LQKENI. The CDR3 consists of 15 residues. CDR3 DNA: TGTGCCAGCTCACCTAGGGGACAGGGGAACACTGAAGCTTTCTTT. Translated: CASSPRGQGNTEAFF.

V usage is TRBV29-1 and J usage is TRBJ2-1; 7 nucleotides align to TRBD2. Trimming cost V 4 bases and J 1 base; bases outside gene matches: 1. This CDR3 region has 13 residues. In germline, CDR1 is SQVTM, CDR2 ANQGSEA. CDR3 bases: TGCAGCGTTGGCGGGGGTTCCTACAATGAGCAGTTCTTC. Translating it yields CSVGGGSYNEQFF.

The chain links TRBV30 to TRBJ1-2, with 7 bases that match TRBD1. Trimming took 8 bases from V and 7 from J; bases not matched to a gene: 7. There are 11 residues in the CDR3. Germline assignment: CDR1 GTSNPN and CDR2 SVGIG (reference sequence). CDR3 sequence (DNA): TGTGCCCGCCTCGGGACAGCTGGCTACACCTTC. This gives the protein CARLGTAGYTF.

This clone was found once. V and J are TRBV21-1 and TRBJ2-7; the table gives TRBD2 as D, unverified against the DNA. TRBV21-1 corresponds to a pseudogene. CDR3 length: 16 amino acids. The CDR3 is CASSAPGLFLRSEQYF. The CDR3 nucleotides are TGTGCCAGCAGCGCCCCCGGACTATTTCTACGGTCCGAGCAGTACTTC.

V usage is TRBV29-1 and J usage is TRBJ2-2; D possibly corresponds to TRBD2 (5 bases). V lost 4 bases and J 4 bases, leaving 13 bases between the germline ends. Per germline, CDR1 SQVTM and CDR2 ANQGSEA. The CDR3 extends over 14 amino acids. The DNA for the CDR3 is TGCAGCGTTGGCGCAACTAGTTTCACCGGGGAGCTGTTTTTT. Residues: CSVGATSFTGELFF.

The chain has TRBV4-3 and TRBJ2-7; possible D gene TRBD1, 6 bases. Germline V gene data show CDR1 as LGHNA and CDR2 as YSLEER. V was clipped by 4 bases and J by 3 bases, with 16 bases between them. CDR3 length equals 15 residues. The CDR3 sequence is CASSLLTGTLYEQYF. CDR3 nucleotides: TGCGCCAGCAGCCTTCTGACAGGAACCCTCTACGAGCAGTACTTC.